This T cell receptor (beta chain) was sequenced in a study of CD8+ T cells in alopecia areata. Germline V CDR1 and CDR2: SGHRS, YFSETQ. Trimming cost V 4 bases and J 9 bases; bases outside gene matches: 6. There are 14 residues in the CDR3. Following extraction, RNA underwent reverse transcription to cDNA, which served as the sequencing template. Only in-frame clones appear in the TCRdb table, and some are missing; sequencing was by immunoSEQ multiplex PCR. The repertoire holds approximately 300,000 clones, 58% seen once, with less than 2% in the top ten. Treatment of the sample: oral pan-JAK inhibitor, 5-10 mg twice daily.

The rearrangement links TRBV5-1 to TRBJ2-1; TRBD2 aligns across 11 bases. This specimen was CD4+ T cells sorted from blood, taken at week 24, from a patient treated with tofacitinib. This clonotype was obtained from a human donor with alopecia areata. CDR3 residues: CASSNGTSGLEQFF. In DNA, the CDR3 is TGCGCCAGCAGCAACGGGACTAGCGGACTTGAGCAGTTCTTC.